This T cell receptor beta chain is from a study of beta chain features in type 1 diabetes. This CDR3 comprises 14 residues. V was pared by 6 bases and J by 6 bases, with 10 bases of the junction left unmatched. CDR1 is MNHEY and CDR2 is SVGAGI in the germline V gene. Only a few counts were recorded for this clone. Its antigen is still unknown. Every isolated RNA sample was fully reverse transcribed, so sequencing captured expressed TCRB transcripts. The repertoire was sequenced with immunoSEQ multiplex PCR; TCRdb's copy has only in-frame clones and lacks some. The repertoire has under 250,000 clones, around a quarter of them found once; the top ten carry under 5%. Overall study findings and caveats: Type 1 diabetes patients had VDJ junctions that carried fewer insertions and more deletions.

The J gene is TRBJ1-1, the V gene TRBV6-5, with TRBD1 matching 7 bases. Sequences were obtained from central memory CD4+ T cells from blood. This receptor was obtained from a man under 40 in good health. The CDR3 DNA sequence: TGTGCCAGCAGAAAAGACAGGGTAGTTCCTGAAGCTTTCTTT. Translated, it gives CASRKDRVVPEAFF.